Included here is one T cell receptor beta chain sequence, with context. This sample stems from a study of blood T cell repertoires in COVID-19. Whole-study context: The United States, Italy and Spain provided the acute and convalescent COVID-19 samples.

This CDR3 region has 18 residues. J was trimmed by 4 bases and V by 7 bases; bases with no gene match: 15. CDR1 and CDR2 from the germline V gene are SGHVS and FQNEAQ. TCRdb's copy holds only in-frame clones and misses some; the assay was immunoSEQ multiplex PCR. Of under 400,000 clones listed, 85% to 90% were seen once; the top ten hold less than 3.5%. Sequencing used peripheral blood. The chain couples TRBV7-8 to TRBJ2-5, with 13 bases aligning to TRBD2. The receptor was isolated from a woman in her thirties with COVID-19, enrolled during active disease. For the CDR3, the DNA is TGTGCCAGCATCATAGGGACTAGCGGGAACGCCCTTGGAGAGACCCAGTACTTC. Translated: CASIIGTSGNALGETQYF.